This T cell receptor beta chain comes out of a study of long-term antiretroviral therapy in people with HIV. Sequencing relied on immunoSEQ assay v3.0, run at survey level. Assay: immunoSEQ multiplex PCR; the TCRdb copy retains only in-frame clones and omits some. The table has about 21,000 clones, around 80% seen once; the top ten hold just under 9.5%. The receptor was isolated from a woman aged 35 to 49 with HIV. The sample was unsorted PBMCs, taken 4.1 years after starting antiretroviral therapy.

The CDR3 DNA reads as TGTGCCAGCACCCGGAGTATATATAGCAATCAGCCCCAGCATTTT. Translating gives CASTRSIYSNQPQHF. The rearrangement links TRBV2 to TRBJ1-5; D is ambiguous. The germline V gene encodes CDR1 SNHLY and CDR2 FYNNEI. This CDR3 region has 15 residues. Trimming stripped 7 bases from V and 0 bases from J, with 13 bases between.